The entry below describes one TCR beta chain. What it binds is not known. Other DNA sequences in this sample translate to the same CDR3. The source of the sample is a study of cytotoxic CD8 clonotypes in ibrutinib-treated CLL. Study details: On average, each sample had roughly 250,000 productive templates and around 100,000 productive rearrangements. Study conclusions and caveats: Clonality rose at ibrutinib response and fell back toward baseline at progression. Relative to age-matched healthy donors, clonality at baseline was higher, and it tracked circulating CD8+ T-cell counts.

Assay used: immunoSEQ multiplex PCR; TCRdb lists only in-frame clones, some missing. The table includes hundreds of thousands of clones, around three quarters detected once. CDR1 and CDR2 from the germline V gene are KGHSH and LQKENI. The CDR3 length is 12 residues. The ends were cut back, 3 bases at V and 4 bases at J, with 7 bases in the middle. The starting material was PBMCs, obtained after 24 months of ibrutinib treatment. This chain joins TRBV18 and TRBJ2-7; the D gene is possibly TRBD1 (5 bases). This clonotype was sampled from a human donor with chronic lymphocytic leukemia. CDR3 coding DNA: TGTGCCAGCTCACCGGGGCGGTACGAGCAGTACTTC. It yields the protein CASSPGRYEQYF.